These T cell receptor beta chains were read from a single sample in a study of beta chain features in type 1 diabetes. Some clones are missing from TCRdb's copy, which holds only in-frame ones; the method was immunoSEQ multiplex PCR. Of 400,000 to 600,000 clones in the sample, approximately 28% were seen once. Sequenced sample: naive CD4+ T cells from blood. These TCRs come from a man between 18 and 29 years old in good health. The CDR3 runs from the conserved cysteine through the conserved F or W. The order of the fields is D gene, J gene, V gene, clone size, CDR3 protein, CDR3 DNA. D genes are given only for firm matches. For some rows the clone size is stated as once, few or many, or as a class when expanded; others skip it.

NA	TRBJ2-6	TRBV7-9	NA	CASSFRDPVPPGGANVLTF	TGTGCCAGCAGCTTCCGGGACCCCGTCCCGCCTGGTGGGGCCAACGTCCTGACTTTC
NA	TRBJ2-3	TRBV18	few	CASSSRGDTQYF	TGTGCCAGCTCATCGAGGGGAGATACGCAGTATTTT
NA	TRBJ1-2	TRBV15	NA	CATSALRNGGYTF	TGTGCCACCAGCGCATTACGGAACGGCGGCTACACCTTC
TRBD2	TRBJ2-1	TRBV10-3	NA	CAISELSSGRANEQFF	TGTGCCATCAGTGAGTTGTCTAGCGGGAGGGCCAATGAGCAGTTCTTC
TRBD2	TRBJ2-3	TRBV6-5	few	CASSSGLAVDTQYF	TGTGCCAGCAGTTCTGGACTAGCCGTAGATACGCAGTATTTT
NA	TRBJ2-3	TRBV20-1	NA	CSASTDTQYF	TGCAGTGCTTCCACAGATACGCAGTATTTT
NA	TRBJ2-1	TRBV29-1	few	CSVSRVLWYEQFF	TGCAGCGTCTCTAGGGTTCTGTGGTATGAGCAGTTCTTC
NA	TRBJ2-7	TRBV7-2	few	CASSLAAGSDEQYF	TGTGCCAGCAGCTTAGCCGCCGGGAGCGACGAGCAGTACTTC
TRBD2	TRBJ2-3	TRBV30	few	CAWTLAGGSTDTQYF	TGTGCCTGGACCCTAGCGGGAGGTAGCACAGATACGCAGTATTTT
NA	TRBJ2-5	TRBV28	few	CASSPRQEGRQETQYF	TGTGCCAGCAGCCCCAGGCAGGAGGGTAGGCAAGAGACCCAGTACTTC
NA	TRBJ1-1	TRBV10-3	once	CAISAVLGGGTEAFF	TGTGCCATCAGTGCAGTCCTGGGGGGCGGCACTGAAGCTTTCTTT
NA	TRBJ2-1	TRBV7-2	NA	CASSLGSLANEQFF	TGTGCCAGCAGCTTAGGTTCGCTAGCGAATGAGCAGTTCTTC
TRBD1	TRBJ1-5	TRBV30	NA	CAWSTGGGQPQHF	TGTGCCTGGTCCACAGGGGGCGGGCAGCCCCAGCATTTT
TRBD2	TRBJ2-1	TRBV14	NA	CASSEGMIAGLIEQFF	TGTGCCAGCAGCGAGGGCATGATAGCGGGATTGATTGAGCAGTTCTTC
NA	TRBJ2-3	TRBV7-6	few	CASSQGPTDTQYF	TGTGCCAGCAGCCAGGGGCCCACAGATACGCAGTATTTT
TRBD1	TRBJ2-7	TRBV7-9	NA	CASSLRGTGSYEQYF	TGTGCCAGCAGCTTAAGAGGGACAGGCAGCTACGAGCAGTACTTC
TRBD1	TRBJ2-7	TRBV27	few	CASSLRDRGAEQYF	TGTGCCAGCAGTTTACGCGACAGGGGAGCAGAGCAGTACTTC
NA	TRBJ2-7	TRBV7-2	few	CASSFLQGSYEQYF	TGTGCCAGCAGCTTCTTACAGGGTTCCTACGAGCAGTACTTC
NA	TRBJ1-5	TRBV25-1	NA	CASGDQPQHF	TGTGCCAGCGGTGACCAGCCCCAGCATTTT
NA	TRBJ2-1	TRBV11-1	NA	CASSPNRQNGQFF	TGTGCCAGCAGCCCCAACCGACAAAATGGGCAGTTCTTC
TRBD1	TRBJ2-7	TRBV7-9	NA	CASGRATGAPYEQYF	TGTGCCAGCGGTCGGGCGACAGGGGCCCCCTACGAGCAGTACTTC
TRBD1	TRBJ2-7	TRBV7-9	few	CASSPDRVSSYEQYF	TGTGCCAGCAGCCCGGACAGGGTGAGCTCCTACGAGCAGTACTTC
NA	TRBJ2-1	TRBV30	NA	CAWSHSEQFF	TGTGCCTGGAGTCACAGTGAGCAGTTCTTC
NA	TRBJ2-6	TRBV9	NA	CASSVAGAGANVLTF	TGTGCCAGCAGCGTAGCAGGGGCTGGGGCCAACGTCCTGACTTTC
NA	TRBJ2-1	TRBV11-1	NA	CASSLAEPHEQFF	TGTGCCAGCAGCTTAGCGGAGCCCCATGAGCAGTTCTTC
NA	TRBJ2-5	TRBV30	NA	CAWSVPPRETQYF	TGTGCCTGGAGTGTGCCGCCACGAGAGACCCAGTACTTC
TRBD2	TRBJ2-3	TRBV7-8	few	CASSWGLAGADTQYF	TGTGCCAGCAGCTGGGGACTAGCGGGAGCAGATACGCAGTATTTT
TRBD2	TRBJ2-3	TRBV2	NA	CASSAGTSGTDTQYF	TGTGCCAGCAGTGCCGGGACTAGCGGCACAGATACGCAGTATTTT
NA	TRBJ2-5	TRBV30	NA	CAWSAGTSRGETQYF	TGTGCCTGGAGTGCCGGGACATCCCGGGGGGAGACCCAGTACTTC
NA	TRBJ2-7	TRBV10-3	few	CAISENPTASYEQYF	TGTGCCATCAGTGAGAACCCGACAGCATCCTACGAGCAGTACTTC
NA	TRBJ1-2	TRBV30	NA	CAWKLAEGPYGYTF	TGTGCCTGGAAATTGGCAGAAGGGCCCTATGGCTACACCTTC
TRBD1	TRBJ2-7	TRBV7-9	NA	CASSLGQGEDEQYF	TGTGCCAGCAGCTTAGGACAGGGCGAAGACGAGCAGTACTTC
NA	TRBJ2-3	TRBV28	NA	CASRGDTQYF	TGTGCCAGCCGCGGGGATACGCAGTATTTT